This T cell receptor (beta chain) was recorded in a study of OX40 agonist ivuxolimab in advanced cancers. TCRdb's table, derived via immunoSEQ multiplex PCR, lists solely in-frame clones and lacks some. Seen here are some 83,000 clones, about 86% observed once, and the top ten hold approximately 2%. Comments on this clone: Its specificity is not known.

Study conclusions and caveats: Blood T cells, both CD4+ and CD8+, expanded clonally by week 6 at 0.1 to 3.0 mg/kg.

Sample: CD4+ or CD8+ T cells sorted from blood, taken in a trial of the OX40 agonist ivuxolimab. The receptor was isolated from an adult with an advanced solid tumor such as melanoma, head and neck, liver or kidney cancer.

The DNA of the CDR3 is TGTGCCAGCCGTGAGGGGATCGGGGAGCTGTTTTTT. This gives the protein CASREGIGELFF. The V and J genes are TRBV6-5 and TRBJ2-2; D may correspond to TRBD1 or TRBD2 (5 bases each). V dropped 8 bases and J dropped 7 bases, with 11 bases sitting between them. This CDR3 has 12 amino acids. From germline, CDR1 is MNHEY and CDR2 SVGAGI.